This entry describes one T cell receptor (beta chain). Its antigen is as yet unknown. The PCR employed 60 Vbeta primers together with 13 Jbeta primers. This table comes from immunoSEQ multiplex PCR, and its TCRdb copy is limited to in-frame clones, with some not included. Of about 93,000 clones listed, 82% were seen once; the top ten hold 3.5% to 4%. There are 16 residues in the CDR3. Germline lookup yields CDR1 SGHVS and CDR2 FNYEAQ. V shed 5 bases, J shed 5 bases, and the junction held 8 bases outside the gene matches. The sample is drawn from a study of cytomegalovirus exposure and HLA in healthy donors. Study-level results: With later analysis, a missense DCLRE1C variant became linked to TCR beta V- and J-gene trimming.

The gene calls are TRBV7-6 and TRBJ2-1; 11 bases agree with TRBD2. The source material was PBMCs. This receptor was taken from a man aged 50 or older in good health and CMV-seronegative. The CDR3 loop reads CASSLTSGRTNNEQFF. CDR3 coding DNA: TGTGCCAGCAGCCTCACTAGCGGGAGAACGAACAATGAGCAGTTCTTC.